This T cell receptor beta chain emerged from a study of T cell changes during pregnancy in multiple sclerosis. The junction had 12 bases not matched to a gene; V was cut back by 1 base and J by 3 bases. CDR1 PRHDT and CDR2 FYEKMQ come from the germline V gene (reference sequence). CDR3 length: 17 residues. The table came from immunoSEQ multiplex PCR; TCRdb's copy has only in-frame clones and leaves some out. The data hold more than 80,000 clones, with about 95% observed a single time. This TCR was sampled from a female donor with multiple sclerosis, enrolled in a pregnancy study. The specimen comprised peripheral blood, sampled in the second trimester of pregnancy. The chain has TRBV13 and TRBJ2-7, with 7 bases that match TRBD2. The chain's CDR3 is CASSLEEAGPGNYEQYF. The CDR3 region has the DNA TGTGCCAGCAGCTTAGAGGAAGCGGGGCCGGGGAACTACGAGCAGTACTTC.